The rows below give T cell receptor beta chains drawn from one sample of a study of blood T cells in healthy people across ages. TCRdb reanalysed the 5' RACE reads using MiXCR and keeps one entry per CDR3 protein. The sample has about 670,000 distinct CDR3 sequences; roughly half are singletons. The material sequenced was blood. These receptors all come from an elderly woman in good health. The CDR3 runs from the conserved cysteine through the conserved F or W. The order of the fields is clone size, D gene, V gene, J gene, CDR3 DNA, CDR3 protein. D genes are given only for firm matches. Clone size is stated in some rows and not others, as once, few, many or a class when expanded.

clone size: NA; D gene: TRBD1; V gene: TRBV27; J gene: TRBJ1-6; CDR3 DNA: TGTGCCAGCAGTACCGGGGACAGGCGGACCCTCCACTTT; CDR3 protein: CASSTGDRRTLHF
clone size: NA; D gene: NA; V gene: TRBV10-3; J gene: TRBJ1-2; CDR3 DNA: TGTGCCATCAGCGATCCGGGCCCTGAAGGCTACACCTTC; CDR3 protein: CAISDPGPEGYTF
clone size: NA; D gene: NA; V gene: TRBV12-3/TRBV12-4; J gene: TRBJ2-1; CDR3 DNA: TGTGCCAGCATCGCACCATCCGGTGAGCAGTTCTTC; CDR3 protein: CASIAPSGEQFF
clone size: few; D gene: TRBD2; V gene: TRBV9; J gene: TRBJ2-3; CDR3 DNA: TGTGCCAGCAGCGTAGTCGAGCGGGGGCTAGATACGCAGTATTTT; CDR3 protein: CASSVVERGLDTQYF
clone size: NA; D gene: TRBD2; V gene: TRBV9; J gene: TRBJ2-3; CDR3 DNA: TGTGCCAGCAGCGTAGGAGGGAGGGCGGCAGATACGCAGTATTTT; CDR3 protein: CASSVGGRAADTQYF
clone size: NA; D gene: TRBD2; V gene: TRBV20-1; J gene: TRBJ2-7; CDR3 DNA: TGCAGTGCTTCACGGACTAGCGGGGTGAGCGAGCAGTACTTC; CDR3 protein: CSASRTSGVSEQYF
clone size: many; D gene: NA; V gene: TRBV6-6; J gene: TRBJ2-5; CDR3 DNA: TGTGCCAGCAGTCAAAATCACAGGGAGACCCAGTACTTC; CDR3 protein: CASSQNHRETQYF
clone size: many; D gene: NA; V gene: TRBV28; J gene: TRBJ2-3; CDR3 DNA: TGTGCCAGCAGTTTCTCCGGGCGGCTAGGAGATACGCAGTATTTT; CDR3 protein: CASSFSGRLGDTQYF
clone size: NA; D gene: NA; V gene: TRBV10-3; J gene: TRBJ1-1; CDR3 DNA: TGTGCCATCAGTGGGGGTAGATCGAACACTGAAGCTTTCTTT; CDR3 protein: CAISGGRSNTEAFF
clone size: few; D gene: TRBD1; V gene: TRBV7-9; J gene: TRBJ2-7; CDR3 DNA: TGTGCCAGCAGCTTAATGGGACAGAGTGACGAGCAGTACTTC; CDR3 protein: CASSLMGQSDEQYF
clone size: NA; D gene: TRBD1; V gene: TRBV27; J gene: TRBJ1-4; CDR3 DNA: TGTGCCAGCAGTCGTCGACAGGGTCCTAATGAAAAACTGTTTTTT; CDR3 protein: CASSRRQGPNEKLFF
clone size: once; D gene: NA; V gene: TRBV6-5; J gene: TRBJ2-3; CDR3 DNA: TGTGCCGGCAGTTACGGACACAGTACAGATACGCAGTATTTT; CDR3 protein: CAGSYGHSTDTQYF
clone size: NA; D gene: TRBD1; V gene: TRBV12-3/TRBV12-4; J gene: TRBJ2-1; CDR3 DNA: TGTGCCACCCAATGGGACAGTTACAATGAGCAGTTCTTC; CDR3 protein: CATQWDSYNEQFF
clone size: NA; D gene: NA; V gene: TRBV7-9; J gene: TRBJ1-2; CDR3 DNA: TGTGCCAGCAGCTTAGACGGCTTTCGGGGCTACACCTTC; CDR3 protein: CASSLDGFRGYTF
clone size: few; D gene: TRBD2; V gene: TRBV27; J gene: TRBJ2-3; CDR3 DNA: TGTGCCAGCAGTTTGGGACTAGCGGGGGGCCGCGGAGATACGCAGTATTTT; CDR3 protein: CASSLGLAGGRGDTQYF
clone size: many; D gene: NA; V gene: TRBV9; J gene: TRBJ2-5; CDR3 DNA: TGTGCCAGCAGCGTAGATACAGAAGAGACCCAGTACTTC; CDR3 protein: CASSVDTEETQYF
clone size: many; D gene: TRBD2; V gene: TRBV20-1; J gene: TRBJ2-1; CDR3 DNA: TGCAGTGCCCCGACTAGCGGGGGCCCTTACTACAATGAGCAGTTCTTC; CDR3 protein: CSAPTSGGPYYNEQFF
clone size: NA; D gene: NA; V gene: TRBV15; J gene: TRBJ2-5; CDR3 DNA: TGTGCCACCAGCAGAGATGGGGCTCAAGAGACCCAGTACTTC; CDR3 protein: CATSRDGAQETQYF
clone size: NA; D gene: TRBD1; V gene: TRBV20-1; J gene: TRBJ1-1; CDR3 DNA: TGCAGTGCCAACGCAGGGGGTGACACTGAAGCTTTCTTT; CDR3 protein: CSANAGGDTEAFF
clone size: NA; D gene: TRBD1; V gene: TRBV13; J gene: TRBJ2-1; CDR3 DNA: TGTGCCATCAGCGCCGACAGGGGTCCCTATGAGCAGTTCTTC; CDR3 protein: CAISADRGPYEQFF
clone size: many; D gene: TRBD2; V gene: TRBV5-1; J gene: TRBJ2-1; CDR3 DNA: TGCGCCAGCAGCCCCGGACTAGCGGGAGAACATGAGCAGTTCTTC; CDR3 protein: CASSPGLAGEHEQFF
clone size: many; D gene: NA; V gene: TRBV5-1; J gene: TRBJ2-5; CDR3 DNA: TGCGCCAGCAGCTTAAGCCCAGAGACCCAGTACTTC; CDR3 protein: CASSLSPETQYF
clone size: NA; D gene: NA; V gene: TRBV5-1; J gene: TRBJ2-5; CDR3 DNA: TGCGCCAGCAGCTTGTTCACAGCCGCCCAAGAGACCCAGTACTTC; CDR3 protein: CASSLFTAAQETQYF
clone size: NA; D gene: TRBD1; V gene: TRBV11-2; J gene: TRBJ1-2; CDR3 DNA: TGTGCCAGCAACACGAACAGGGGGCTAATCTATGGCTACACCTTC; CDR3 protein: CASNTNRGLIYGYTF
clone size: NA; D gene: NA; V gene: TRBV2; J gene: TRBJ2-1; CDR3 DNA: TGTGCCAGCAGTGTCTCTAGGCAAGAGACCCAGTTCTTC; CDR3 protein: CASSVSRQETQFF
clone size: NA; D gene: NA; V gene: TRBV19; J gene: TRBJ1-5; CDR3 DNA: TGTGCCAGTAGCCAGGACGATAATCAGCCCCAGCATTTT; CDR3 protein: CASSQDDNQPQHF
clone size: few; D gene: TRBD1; V gene: TRBV27; J gene: TRBJ2-7; CDR3 DNA: TGTGCCAGCAGGTCGTGGGGGACAGAGTACGAGCAGTACTTC; CDR3 protein: CASRSWGTEYEQYF
clone size: NA; D gene: NA; V gene: TRBV7-2; J gene: TRBJ2-5; CDR3 DNA: TGTGCCAGCAGCCCCCAACCGAGATGGGAGACCCAGTACTTC; CDR3 protein: CASSPQPRWETQYF
clone size: NA; D gene: TRBD2; V gene: TRBV18; J gene: TRBJ2-1; CDR3 DNA: TGTGCCAGCTCACCAGTCACTAGCGGGAGACCCAACAATGAGCAGTTCTTC; CDR3 protein: CASSPVTSGRPNNEQFF
clone size: NA; D gene: NA; V gene: TRBV5-1; J gene: TRBJ1-5; CDR3 DNA: TGCGCCAGCAGCACGGGACCGAATAGCAATCAGCCCCAGCATTTT; CDR3 protein: CASSTGPNSNQPQHF
clone size: many; D gene: NA; V gene: TRBV6-5; J gene: TRBJ1-1; CDR3 DNA: TGTGCCAGCAGTTACTCGAGGCGTACTGAAGCTTTCTTT; CDR3 protein: CASSYSRRTEAFF